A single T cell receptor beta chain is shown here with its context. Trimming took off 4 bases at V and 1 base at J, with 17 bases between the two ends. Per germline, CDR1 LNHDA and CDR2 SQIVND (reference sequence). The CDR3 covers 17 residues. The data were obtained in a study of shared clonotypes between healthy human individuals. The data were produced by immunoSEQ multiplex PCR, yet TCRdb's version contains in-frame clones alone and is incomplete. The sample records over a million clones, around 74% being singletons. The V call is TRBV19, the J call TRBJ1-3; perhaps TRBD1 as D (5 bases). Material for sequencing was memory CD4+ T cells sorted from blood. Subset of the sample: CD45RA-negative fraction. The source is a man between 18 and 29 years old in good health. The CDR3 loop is CASSNPGRGDSGNTIYF. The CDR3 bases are TGTGCCAGTAGTAACCCCGGACGGGGGGATTCTGGAAACACCATATATTTT.